The entry that follows covers one TCR beta chain sequence. Sequenced by immunoSEQ multiplex PCR; TCRdb stores in-frame clones only, minus some. Among over 65,000 clones, about 89% were seen once, and the ten largest hold 0.7% to 0.95%. This CDR3 region has 15 residues. V was pared by 1 base and J by 6 bases, with 1 base of the junction left unmatched. In germline, CDR1 is LGHNA, CDR2 YSLEER. The record originates from a study of T cell changes during pregnancy in multiple sclerosis. The receptor comes from a female donor with multiple sclerosis, enrolled in a pregnancy study. This specimen consisted of peripheral blood, obtained in the second trimester of pregnancy. The rearrangement uses TRBV4-3 and TRBJ2-1; the match to TRBD2 covers 12 bases. CDR3 nucleotide sequence: TGCGCCAGCAGCCAAGGACTAGCGGGGGTCAATGAGCAGTTCTTC. Translation: CASSQGLAGVNEQFF.